Below are 27 T cell receptor beta chains sequenced from a single sample in a study of blood T cell repertoires in COVID-19. This table comes from immunoSEQ multiplex PCR, and its TCRdb copy is limited to in-frame clones, with some not included. The sample consists of 30,000 to 45,000 clones, about 89% of them appearing once. Sequenced material: peripheral blood. The source is a man aged 45 to 65 with active COVID-19.

V usage is TRBV18 and J usage is TRBJ1-1, with 7 positions matching TRBD1. With 7 bases clipped from V and 2 bases from J, the junction kept 13 bases outside the gene matches. From germline, CDR1 is KGHSH and CDR2 LQKENI. This CDR3 has 16 residues. The CDR3 region is CASLSGTVVFNTEAFF. In DNA form, the CDR3 reads TGTGCCAGCTTATCCGGGACAGTCGTTTTTAACACTGAAGCTTTCTTT.

The chain carries TRBV3-1 (or the pseudogene TRBV3-2) and TRBJ2-1; no clear D gene. The CDR3 extends over 12 amino acids. Between the trimmed V and J ends, which lost 3 bases and 4 bases, there was a span of 4 bases. The germline gives CDR1 LGHDT, CDR2 YNNKEL (reference sequence). CDR3 DNA: TGTGCCAGCAGCCATAAATACAATGAGCAGTTCTTC. This codes for CASSHKYNEQFF.

In DNA form, the CDR3 reads TGTGCCAGCAGCTTAGGGCAGGGTAACTATGGCTACACCTTC. It yields the protein CASSLGQGNYGYTF. The rearrangement joins TRBV7-2 to TRBJ1-2; D is possibly TRBD1 (5 bases). The germline V and J ends were trimmed by 1 base and 1 base, with 7 bases remaining between them. Germline V gene lookup returns CDR1 SGHTA and CDR2 FQGNSA. The CDR3 totals 14 residues.

This chain uses TRBV6-5 with TRBJ1-2, with D perhaps TRBD1 (6 bases). The germline CDR1 and CDR2 sequences are MNHEY and SVGAGI. The CDR3 extends over 13 amino acids. V was pared by 6 bases and J by 4 bases, with 12 bases between. The CDR3 coding sequence is TGTGCCAGCAGGCTAGAGGACAGCTATGGCTACACCTTC. Encoded protein: CASRLEDSYGYTF.

This clone was observed once. The rearrangement uses TRBV5-5 and TRBJ1-1; D is undetermined. The CDR3 extends over 16 amino acids. V shed 3 bases and J shed 3 bases, with 18 bases lying between them. CDR1 SGHKS and CDR2 YYEKEE come from the germline V gene (reference sequence). DNA of the CDR3: TGTGCCAGCAGCTCACTGGTGGGCGCGTTTGACACTGAAGCTTTCTTT. Translating it yields CASSSLVGAFDTEAFF.

The chain carries TRBV30 and TRBJ2-3, with 8 bases aligning to TRBD2. Per the germline V gene, CDR1 is GTSNPN and CDR2 is SVGIG (reference sequence). The CDR3 sequence is 14 residues long. With V trimmed by 4 bases and J by 4 bases, 7 bases remained unmatched. DNA for the CDR3: TGTGCCTGGACTCGGACTAGCTGGGCAGATACGCAGTATTTT. Amino acid sequence: CAWTRTSWADTQYF.

The chain recombines TRBV5-1 with TRBJ1-2, with D uncertain. The CDR3 sequence is 13 residues long. The germline gives CDR1 SGHRS, CDR2 YFSETQ. V lost 0 bases and J 7 bases, leaving 10 bases between the germline ends. The CDR3 region has the DNA TGCGCCAGCAGCTTGGAATCTACCGCTGGCTACACCTTC. This translates into CASSLESTAGYTF.

V usage is TRBV19 and J usage is TRBJ2-7; D possibly corresponds to TRBD2 (7 bases). V lost 4 bases and J lost 3, with 19 bases in between. This CDR3 comprises 16 residues. From germline, CDR1 is LNHDA and CDR2 SQIVND (reference sequence). CDR3 sequence: CASSTRAGAARYEQYF. The CDR3 bases are TGTGCCAGTAGTACCCGGGCGGGGGCCGCTCGCTACGAGCAGTACTTC.

V usage is TRBV25-1 and J usage is TRBJ1-1, with 7 bases fitting TRBD1. The CDR3 contains 15 residues. Germline V CDR1 and CDR2: MGHDK, SYGVNS. V lost 3 bases to trimming and J lost 1 base; unmatched junction nucleotides: 5. In nucleotides, the CDR3 is TGTGCCAGCAGTGAGTCCGGGACAGCGAACACTGAAGCTTTCTTT. Its translation: CASSESGTANTEAFF.

The chain links TRBV11-2 to TRBJ2-1, with 8 bases that match TRBD1. The CDR3 extends over 14 amino acids. Germline loops: CDR1 SGHAT, CDR2 FQNNGV. The J segment lost 8 bases and the V segment lost 2 bases, leaving 5 bases of the junction unmatched. CDR3 residues: CASSLRDRSDEQFF. Here the CDR3 DNA reads TGTGCCAGCAGCTTACGGGACAGGTCAGATGAGCAGTTCTTC.

In this sample, this clone turned up once. The chain has TRBV3-1 (or the pseudogene TRBV3-2) and TRBJ2-1, with 7 positions matching TRBD2. The CDR3 is 19 residues long. Unmatched junction bases numbered 12, after V lost 1 base and J lost 0 bases. Germline-derived CDR1 and CDR2 are LGHDT and YNNKEL (reference sequence). CDR3 loop: CASSQGDYFFESSYNEQFF. CDR3 DNA: TGTGCCAGCAGCCAAGGGGACTATTTCTTCGAGAGCTCCTACAATGAGCAGTTCTTC.

V gene TRBV5-6 combines with J gene TRBJ1-5; D is ambiguous. Trimming took off 5 bases at V and 5 bases at J, with 17 bases between the two ends. Germline-derived CDR1 and CDR2 are SGHDT and YYEEEE. There are 15 residues in the CDR3. In DNA form, the CDR3 reads TGTGCCAGCAGTAAGACTGGAGGACTCTATCAGCCCCAGCATTTT. Amino acids: CASSKTGGLYQPQHF.

The chain joins TRBV5-1 to TRBJ1-4, with D uncertain. In germline, CDR1 is SGHRS, CDR2 YFSETQ. The CDR3 consists of 14 residues. The ends were cut back, 0 bases at V and 5 bases at J, with 8 bases in the middle. DNA for the CDR3: TGCGCCAGCAGCTTGGCACAGCCGAATGAAAAACTGTTTTTT. Its protein product is CASSLAQPNEKLFF. The variable domain in full, completed from reference TRBV5-1 and TRBJ1-4, reads KAGVTQTPRYLIKTRGQQVTLSCSPISGHRSVSWYQQTPGQGLQFLFEYFSETQRNKGNFPGRFSGRQFSNSRSEMNVSTLELGDSALYLCASSLAQPNEKLFFGSGTQLSVL.

V gene TRBV5-1 combines with J gene TRBJ2-5; TRBD1 matches 7 bases. Per the germline V gene, CDR1 is SGHRS and CDR2 is YFSETQ. This CDR3 region has 13 residues. V dropped 3 bases and J dropped 3; count of bases not matched to a gene: 2. The DNA for the CDR3 is TGCGCCAGCAGCTCCACAGGGGAAGAGACCCAGTACTTC. It codes for CASSSTGEETQYF.

The chain combines TRBV12-5 with TRBJ2-5, with 8 bases aligning to TRBD2. After removal of 6 bases from V and 5 bases from J, the junction contained 5 bases not matched to a gene. CDR1 and CDR2 from the germline V gene are LGHNT and FRNRAP. The CDR3 sequence is 13 residues long. CDR3 nucleotides: TGTGCTAGTGGCAAAAGCGGGAGTGAGACCCAGTACTTC. This codes for CASGKSGSETQYF.

The genes are TRBV30 and TRBJ2-1, with 8 bases aligning to TRBD2. Losses at the gene ends were 3 bases for V and 8 bases for J; bases not matched to a gene: 12. The CDR3 is 15 amino acids. Looked up from germline, CDR1 is GTSNPN and CDR2 is SVGIG (reference sequence). The CDR3 DNA is TGTGCCTGGAGAGGTTCGGGACTAGAGGTCGATGAGCAGTTCTTC. Translated: CAWRGSGLEVDEQFF.

This chain links TRBV2 with TRBJ2-7, with 16 nucleotides matching TRBD2. Germline V CDR1 and CDR2: SNHLY, FYNNEI. The CDR3 sequence is 18 residues long. V shed 5 bases, J shed 2 bases, and the junction held 9 bases outside the gene matches. In nucleotides, the CDR3 is TGTGCCAGCAGTCCTATAGGGACTAGCGGGAGGGCCCCCTACGAGCAGTACTTC. Its translation is CASSPIGTSGRAPYEQYF.

The V gene is TRBV18, the J gene TRBJ2-2; 8 bases are shared with TRBD1. Germline V CDR1 and CDR2: KGHSH, LQKENI. This CDR3 region has 16 residues. Germline trimming cut 3 bases from V and 2 bases from J; bases unmatched to any gene: 5. This CDR3 is CASSPFRGPNTGELFF. The CDR3 nucleotides are TGTGCCAGCTCACCTTTCAGGGGGCCTAACACCGGGGAGCTGTTTTTT.

This chain joins TRBV5-1 and TRBJ2-7; possibly TRBD2 for D (5 bases). The germline V gene encodes CDR1 SGHRS and CDR2 YFSETQ. V lost 0 bases and J 4 bases, leaving 11 bases between the germline ends. This CDR3 spans 14 amino acids. CDR3 sequence (DNA): TGCGCCAGCAGCTTGGGAGGGCGAGCGTACGAGCAGTACTTC. This translates into CASSLGGRAYEQYF.

This chain uses TRBV9 with TRBJ1-1; 8 bases line up with TRBD1. CDR3 length: 14 amino acids. V dropped 5 bases and J dropped 5; count of bases not matched to a gene: 8. Germline CDR1 and CDR2: SGDLS and YYNGEE. CDR3 loop: CASSAGQELTEAFF. The CDR3 nucleotides read TGTGCCAGCAGTGCGGGACAGGAGTTAACTGAAGCTTTCTTT. The full variable domain, rest sourced from reference TRBV9 and TRBJ1-1, is DSGVTQTPKHLITATGQRVTLRCSPRSGDLSVYWYQQSLDQGLQFLIQYYNGEERAKGNILERFSAQQFPDLHSELNLSSLELGDSALYFCASSAGQELTEAFFGQGTRLTVV.

This chain joins TRBV27 and TRBJ2-7; the match to TRBD1 covers 11 bases. Germline-derived CDR1 and CDR2 are MNHEY and SMNVEV (reference sequence). The CDR3 loop spans 15 amino acids. The V and J ends lost 6 bases and 5 bases, in that order; junction bases with no gene match: 9. The CDR3 spells CASSGAGQGADEQYF. Written as DNA, the CDR3 is TGTGCCAGCAGCGGCGCCGGACAGGGGGCGGACGAGCAGTACTTC.

This chain joins TRBV29-1 and TRBJ1-2; D may be TRBD1 (5 bases). Trimming took off 4 bases at V and 6 bases at J, with 9 bases between the two ends. This CDR3 has 11 residues. The germline V gene encodes CDR1 SQVTM and CDR2 ANQGSEA. The CDR3 DNA follows: TGCAGCGTTGCTCGACAGAATGGCTACACCTTC. Its protein product is CSVARQNGYTF.

V gene TRBV19 combines with J gene TRBJ1-1; 8 bases are a match to TRBD1. The CDR3 totals 14 residues. Germline V gene sequence: CDR1 LNHDA, CDR2 SQIVND (reference sequence). Trimming took 4 bases from V and 11 from J; bases not matched to a gene: 12. CDR3 in amino acids: CASSTLDRERLAFF. The CDR3 DNA follows: TGTGCCAGTAGTACCCTGGACAGGGAAAGATTGGCTTTCTTT.

The gene calls are TRBV6-5 and TRBJ2-2; D not resolved. This CDR3 comprises 13 residues. V was cut by 2 bases and J by 7 bases, with 8 bases left in between. The germline V gene has CDR1 MNHEY and CDR2 SVGAGI. This CDR3 is CASSYTLGGELFF. CDR3 coding DNA: TGTGCCAGCAGTTACACCCTAGGCGGGGAGCTGTTTTTT.

This chain joins TRBV5-1 and TRBJ2-1; no definite D call. Germline CDR1 and CDR2: SGHRS and YFSETQ. The CDR3 spans 14 residues. Between the trimmed V and J ends, which lost 0 bases and 0 bases, there was a span of 4 bases. In DNA, the CDR3 is TGCGCCAGCAGCTTGGCCAACTCCTACAATGAGCAGTTCTTC. It yields the protein CASSLANSYNEQFF.

This sequence joins TRBV4-2 and TRBJ2-4, with 11 bases fitting TRBD2. CDR3 size: 18 residues. Looked up from germline, CDR1 is LGHNA and CDR2 is YNFKEQ. J gave up 7 bases and V 0 bases, and 11 bases lay outside the gene matches. CDR3 bases: TGTGCCAGCAGCCAAGAGCTAGCGGGAGGTCCCGGGGGGAACATTCAGTACTTC. Its protein product is CASSQELAGGPGGNIQYF.

The CDR3 is CASSLGGGEGYTF. In DNA form, the CDR3 reads TGCGCCAGCAGCTTGGGAGGCGGAGAAGGCTACACCTTC. The rearrangement joins TRBV5-1 to TRBJ1-2; no reliable D call. Between the trimmed V and J ends, which lost 0 bases and 8 bases, there was a span of 11 bases. The CDR3 totals 13 residues. The germline V gene has CDR1 SGHRS and CDR2 YFSETQ.